The sequence of this TCR beta chain was determined in a study of blood T cells in healthy people across ages. Study findings and constraints: TCR beta diversity tracked closely with naive T cell percentage. Naive CD4+ cell counts and diversity both ran higher in long-lived than in aged donors.

Looked up from germline, CDR1 is DFQATT and CDR2 is SNEGSKA (reference sequence). The CDR3 consists of 14 residues. Trimming cost V 3 bases and J 1 base, with 9 bases left between them. Each of the donors had roughly 9.3 milliliters of peripheral blood drawn into EDTA-treated Vacutainer tubes. The use of a sample-barcoded 5' primer and a J-beta primer mix characterized a second PCR of roughly 6 to 11 cycles. The template-switch adaptor was a 5' adaptor with 12 random nucleotides. It tagged each cDNA molecule. TCRdb recomputed calls from the 5' RACE reads with MiXCR, one row per CDR3 protein. The table includes 1.5 million to 2 million distinct CDR3 sequences, around 50% detected once. A note on this clonotype: What it recognizes is unknown.

This sequence was found in a woman between 35 and 50 years old in good health. The sequenced material came from blood. The J gene is TRBJ1-4, the V gene TRBV20-1; no clear D gene. The CDR3 bases are TGCAGTGCTAGTCGGTCCATAACTAATGAAAAACTGTTTTTT. Translation: CSASRSITNEKLFF.